The clone carrying this T cell receptor beta chain was picked up a small number of times. Antigen unknown. CDR1 and CDR2 (germline): SGHDN, FVKESK. The CDR3 covers 15 residues. Trimming took off 5 bases at V and 12 bases at J, with 23 bases between the two ends. This entry belongs to a study of T cell repertoires in cytomegalovirus infection. Overall study context: Indicated by public TCR beta signatures were CMV infection and matching HLA type. General observations from the study: CMV-specific HLA-C-restricted TCR beta clonotypes dominated the ex vivo response. Carriers of CMV and the relevant HLA type were discriminated by public TCR beta frequency.

MiXCR was run by TCRdb on the reads, yielding one entry per CDR3 protein. The repertoire holds fewer than 700,000 distinct CDR3 sequences, with 24% as singletons. The chain uses TRBV14 and TRBJ2-1; D remains ambiguous. The clonotype comes from a human donor in good health (CMV status not recorded). Some clones in this sample may be carry-over from other donors' samples. The sample taken for sequencing was CD8+ T cells from PBMCs. The CDR3 sequence: CASSFARSQETAQFF. For the CDR3, the DNA is TGTGCCAGCAGCTTTGCGCGGAGCCAGGAAACCGCGCAGTTCTTC.